This T cell receptor (beta chain) was identified in a study of cytomegalovirus exposure and HLA in healthy donors. Findings of the study overall: Roughly even sequencing depth across donors was the assumption behind the presence/absence analyses.

In regard to this clone: No antigen is known for it.

With 60 Vbeta and 13 Jbeta primers, the PCR was carried out. Profiling relied on immunoSEQ multiplex PCR, and the TCRdb table lists in-frame clones only, not all of them. The table includes 200,000 to 250,000 clones, about 80% detected once. This receptor was obtained from a woman aged 60-75 years in good health and CMV-seropositive. Sequences were obtained from PBMCs.

CDR3 amino acids: CASSLRERLAGSHGELFF. CDR3 in DNA: TGTGCCAGCAGTTTAAGAGAGCGGCTAGCGGGATCACATGGGGAGCTGTTTTTT. V and J are TRBV27 and TRBJ2-2, with TRBD2 identical over 9 bases. Unmatched junction bases numbered 15, after V lost 2 bases and J lost 8 bases. The CDR3 is made up of 18 amino acids. The germline CDR1 and CDR2 sequences are MNHEY and SMNVEV (reference sequence).